Sequencing of this T cell receptor beta chain was carried out in a study of technical replicates of blood from several donors. CDR3 length: 19 amino acids. The ends lost 2 bases at V and 5 bases at J; junction bases unmatched: 14. Germline values: CDR1 SSHAT, CDR2 FNYEAQ (reference sequence). Sequencing used immunoSEQ multiplex PCR; TCRdb keeps in-frame clones, though not all of them. The table shows about 59,000 clones, with 90% to 95% occurring only once. This sequence was found in a human donor in good health. Some clones in this sample may be carry-over from other donors' samples. Sequencing was carried out using PBMCs. The J gene is TRBJ2-1, the V gene TRBV7-7; 11 positions agree with TRBD2. The CDR3 region has the DNA TGTGCCAGCAGCTTACAGGGGCTAGCGGGAGGAGTATACCACAATGAGCAGTTCTTC. Translation: CASSLQGLAGGVYHNEQFF.